This T cell receptor beta chain was sequenced in a study of blood T cell repertoires in COVID-19 (dated by TCRdb to 2019 to 2021). About the investigation overall: The collaborator samples originated in the United States, Italy and Spain and spanned the acute and convalescent phases of COVID-19. Samples came from the ongoing ImmuneRACE study (first 160 participants) plus 1,254 subjects from 6 global collaborators. Nearly every sample came with metadata listing a de-identified subject ID, COVID-19 status, age in years and sex. Subjects who had been exposed to COVID-19, were actively infected with it, or had recovered from it provided the deeply sampled blood TCRbeta repertoires that made up the dataset. The repertoires were released in a freely available public database meant as a resource for research on the immune response to SARS-CoV-2. HLA class I and class II types, where available, came from metadata supplied by the sample provider rather than from assay-based typing. The material from the prospective study consisted of cDNA or gDNA derived from T cells, B-cell-depleted T cells, or PBMCs.

As regards this clone: Its antigen target is currently unknown. Base-call qualities are not available, and no considerably larger clone is one nucleotide away.

The immunoSEQ Assay, a bias-controlled multiplex PCR, was used to amplify TCRbeta CDR3 regions from genomic DNA. On the authors' methods: Within the assay, amplification of reference gene primers was used to estimate how many nucleated cells each sample contained. To quantify the absolute abundance of each unique TCRbeta CDR3 rearrangement, sequence reads were collapsed and filtered. For each sample, productive Simpson clonality was calculated as the square root of Simpson's diversity index across productive rearrangements. TCRdb re-hosts the immuneACCESS table, in-frame sequences only. Its copies lack some clones; in the studies checked, an unresolved V gene accounts for under half of them, and the cause for the rest is not known. V, J and clone size are those of that table, while D and trimming were read from the DNA. This sample has under 300,000 clones in its table, and roughly nine tenths of those were observed once. 6.2% of the sample is taken by the ten largest.

CDR1 and CDR2, per the germline V gene (reference sequence), are SGHAT and FQDESV. From the cysteine up to the phenylalanine, the CDR3 has a length of 15 residues. The CDR3 DNA has 45 bases and is translated from base 1. Here V drops 8 bases and J drops 4 bases, and the junction holds 7 bases not matched to any gene. The collaborating institutions used their own protocols to collect whole blood in K2EDTA tubes. For TCRbeta analysis, collaborators shipped samples in one of three forms: frozen whole blood, isolated PBMCs, or DNA extracted from either of those sample types. Results the study describes overall, beyond this receptor: The amount of clinical and demographic metadata varied by source and participant and was provided uncurated.

The specimen was peripheral blood. Recombination linked TRBV11-1 to TRBJ2-5; 13 bases in between match TRBD2. The sequence was obtained from a man in his sixties with acute or convalescent COVID-19. Read as DNA, the sequence is TGTGCCAGCGGGCTTGGACTAGCGGGAGTAGAGACCCAGTACTTC. Protein translation: CASGLGLAGVETQYF. The reference TRBV11-1 and TRBJ2-5 proteins fill in what lies around the CDR3, so the full variable domain reads EAEVAQSPRYKITEKSQAVAFWCDPISGHATLYWYRQILGQGPELLVQFQDESVVDDSQLPKDRFSAERLKGVDSTLKIQPAELGDSAMYLCASGLGLAGVETQYFGPGTRLLVL.